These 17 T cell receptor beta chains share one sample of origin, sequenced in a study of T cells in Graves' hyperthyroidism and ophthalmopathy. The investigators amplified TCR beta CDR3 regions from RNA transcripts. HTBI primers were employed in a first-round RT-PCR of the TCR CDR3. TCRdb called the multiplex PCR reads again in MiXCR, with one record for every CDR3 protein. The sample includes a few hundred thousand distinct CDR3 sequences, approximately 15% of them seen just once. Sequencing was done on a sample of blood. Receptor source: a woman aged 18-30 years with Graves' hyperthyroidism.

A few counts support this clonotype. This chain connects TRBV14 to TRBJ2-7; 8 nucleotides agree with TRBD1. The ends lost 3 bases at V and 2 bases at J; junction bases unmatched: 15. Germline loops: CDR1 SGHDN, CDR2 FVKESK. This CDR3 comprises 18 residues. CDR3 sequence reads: CASSQASLPGQGPYEQYF. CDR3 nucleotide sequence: TGTGCCAGCAGCCAGGCCAGCCTCCCCGGACAGGGCCCCTACGAGCAGTACTTC. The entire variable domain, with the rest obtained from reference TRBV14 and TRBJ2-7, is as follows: EAGVTQFPSHSVIEKGQTVTLRCDPISGHDNLYWYRRVMGKEIKFLLHFVKESKQDESGMPNNRFLAERTGGTYSTLKVQPAELEDSGVYFCASSQASLPGQGPYEQYFGPGTRLTVT.

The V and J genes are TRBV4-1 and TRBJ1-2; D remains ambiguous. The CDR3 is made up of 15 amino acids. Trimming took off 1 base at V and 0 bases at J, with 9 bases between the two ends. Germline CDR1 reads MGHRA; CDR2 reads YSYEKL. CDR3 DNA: TGCGCCAGCAGCCAAGTAGGACCCACTAACTATGGCTACACCTTC. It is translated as CASSQVGPTNYGYTF.

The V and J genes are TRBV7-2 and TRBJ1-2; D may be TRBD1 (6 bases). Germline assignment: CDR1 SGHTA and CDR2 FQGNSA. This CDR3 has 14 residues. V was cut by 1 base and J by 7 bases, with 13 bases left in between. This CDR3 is CASSLDFGGLGYTF. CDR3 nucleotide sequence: TGTGCCAGCAGCTTAGATTTCGGGGGGCTTGGCTACACCTTC.

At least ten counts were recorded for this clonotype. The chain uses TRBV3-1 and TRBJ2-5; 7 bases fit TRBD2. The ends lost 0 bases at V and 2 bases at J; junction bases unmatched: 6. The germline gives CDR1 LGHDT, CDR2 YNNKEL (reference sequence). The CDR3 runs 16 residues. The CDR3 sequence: CASSQERDYRQETQYF. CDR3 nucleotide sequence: TGTGCCAGCAGCCAAGAGAGGGACTACAGACAAGAGACCCAGTACTTC.

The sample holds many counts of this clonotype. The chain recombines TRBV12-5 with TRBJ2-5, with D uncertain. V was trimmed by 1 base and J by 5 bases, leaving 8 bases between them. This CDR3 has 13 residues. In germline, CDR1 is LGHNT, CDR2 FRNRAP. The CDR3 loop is CASGLGHGETQYF. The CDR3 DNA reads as TGTGCTAGTGGTTTGGGACACGGGGAGACCCAGTACTTC.

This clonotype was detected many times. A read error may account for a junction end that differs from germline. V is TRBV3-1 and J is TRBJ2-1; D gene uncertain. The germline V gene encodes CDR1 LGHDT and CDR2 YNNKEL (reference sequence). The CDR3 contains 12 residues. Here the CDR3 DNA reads TGTGCCAGCAGCGAAGAGTACAATGAGCAGTTCTTC. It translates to CASSEEYNEQFF.

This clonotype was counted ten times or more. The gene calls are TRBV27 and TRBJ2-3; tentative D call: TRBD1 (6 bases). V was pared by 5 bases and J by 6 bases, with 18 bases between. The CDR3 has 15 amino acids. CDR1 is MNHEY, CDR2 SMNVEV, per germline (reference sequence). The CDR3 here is CASSRHRDLPDTQYF. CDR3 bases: TGTGCCAGCAGTCGACACAGGGATCTCCCGGATACGCAGTATTTT.

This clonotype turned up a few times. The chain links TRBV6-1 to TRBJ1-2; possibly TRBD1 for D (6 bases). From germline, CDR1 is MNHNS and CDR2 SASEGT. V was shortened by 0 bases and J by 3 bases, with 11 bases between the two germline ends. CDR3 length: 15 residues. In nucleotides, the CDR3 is TGTGCCAGCAGTGAAGCGTTCGCAGGGGACTATGGCTACACCTTC. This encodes CASSEAFAGDYGYTF.

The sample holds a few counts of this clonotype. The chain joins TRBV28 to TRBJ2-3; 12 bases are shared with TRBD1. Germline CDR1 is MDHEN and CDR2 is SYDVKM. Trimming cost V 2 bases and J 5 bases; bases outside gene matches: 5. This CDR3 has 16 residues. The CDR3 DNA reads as TGTGCCAGCAGTTTAGAGGGACAGGGGGCGTTAGATACGCAGTATTTT. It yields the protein CASSLEGQGALDTQYF.

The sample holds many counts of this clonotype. The CDR3 nucleotides read TGTGCCAGCAGGCGACCGGGACAGCCTAATGAAAAACTGTTTTTT. It specifies CASRRPGQPNEKLFF. The chain combines TRBV12-3 or TRBV12-4 with TRBJ1-4, with TRBD1 identical over 7 bases. CDR3 length: 15 amino acids. J lost 3 bases, V lost 6 bases, and 7 bases had no gene match.

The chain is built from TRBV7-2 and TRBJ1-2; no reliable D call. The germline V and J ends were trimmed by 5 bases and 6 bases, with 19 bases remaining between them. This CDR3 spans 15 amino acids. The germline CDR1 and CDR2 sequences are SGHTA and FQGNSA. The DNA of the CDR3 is TGTGCCAGCAGCCCTGAAGGTCGTTTTTGGGATGGCTACACCTTC. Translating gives CASSPEGRFWDGYTF.

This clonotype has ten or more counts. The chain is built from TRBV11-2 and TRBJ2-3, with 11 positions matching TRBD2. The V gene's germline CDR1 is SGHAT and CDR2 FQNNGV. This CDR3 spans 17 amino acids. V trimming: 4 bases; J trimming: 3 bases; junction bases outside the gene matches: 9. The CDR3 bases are TGTGCCAGCAGCTCGCGGGCCGCTAGCGGGAGGACAGATACGCAGTATTTT. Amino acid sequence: CASSSRAASGRTDTQYF.

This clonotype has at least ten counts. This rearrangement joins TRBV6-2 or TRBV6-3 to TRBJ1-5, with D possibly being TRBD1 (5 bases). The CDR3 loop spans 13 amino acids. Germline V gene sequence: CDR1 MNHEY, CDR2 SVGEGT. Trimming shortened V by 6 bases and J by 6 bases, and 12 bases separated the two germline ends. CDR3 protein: CASRQGMVQPQHF. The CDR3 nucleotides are TGTGCCAGCAGGCAGGGAATGGTTCAGCCCCAGCATTTT.

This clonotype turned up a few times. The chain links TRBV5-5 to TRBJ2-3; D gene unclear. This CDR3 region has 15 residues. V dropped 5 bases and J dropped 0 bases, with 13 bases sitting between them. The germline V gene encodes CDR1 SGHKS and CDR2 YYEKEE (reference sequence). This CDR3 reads CASSPHYVSTDTQYF. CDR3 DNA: TGTGCCAGCAGTCCCCATTATGTAAGCACAGATACGCAGTATTTT.

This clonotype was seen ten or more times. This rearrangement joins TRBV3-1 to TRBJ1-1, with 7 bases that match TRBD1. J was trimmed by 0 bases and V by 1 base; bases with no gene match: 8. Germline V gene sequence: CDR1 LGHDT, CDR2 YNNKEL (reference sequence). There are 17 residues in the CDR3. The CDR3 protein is CASSQVVTGYLNTEAFF. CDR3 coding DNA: TGTGCCAGCAGCCAAGTGGTGACAGGGTATCTGAACACTGAAGCTTTCTTT.

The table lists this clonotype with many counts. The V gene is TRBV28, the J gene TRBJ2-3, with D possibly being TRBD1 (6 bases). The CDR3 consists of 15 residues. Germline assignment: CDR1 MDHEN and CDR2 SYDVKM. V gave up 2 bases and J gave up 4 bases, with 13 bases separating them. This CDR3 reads CASSLPGVDADTQYF. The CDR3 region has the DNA TGTGCCAGCAGTTTACCAGGGGTGGACGCAGATACGCAGTATTTT. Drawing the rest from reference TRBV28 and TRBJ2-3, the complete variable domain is DVKVTQSSRYLVKRTGEKVFLECVQDMDHENMFWYRQDPGLGLRLIYFSYDVKMKEKGDIPEGYSVSREKKERFSLILESASTNQTSMYLCASSLPGVDADTQYFGPGTRLTVL.

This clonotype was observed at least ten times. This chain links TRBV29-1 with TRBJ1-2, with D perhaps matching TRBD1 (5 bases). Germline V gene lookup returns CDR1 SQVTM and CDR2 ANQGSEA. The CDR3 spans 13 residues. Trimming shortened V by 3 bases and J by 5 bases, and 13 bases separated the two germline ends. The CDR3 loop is CSVEFGGGYGYTF. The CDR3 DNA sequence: TGCAGCGTTGAGTTCGGCGGGGGTTATGGCTACACCTTC.